Below, 19 T cell receptor beta chains from the same sample are listed, as sequenced in a study of OX40 agonist ivuxolimab in advanced cancers. Here immunoSEQ multiplex PCR was the method, and the copy in TCRdb shows in-frame clones only, minus some. The sample records approximately 74,000 clones, more than 80% being singletons. This specimen was CD4+ or CD8+ T cells sorted from blood, taken in a trial of the OX40 agonist ivuxolimab. The origin of the receptors is an adult with an advanced solid tumor such as melanoma, head and neck, liver or kidney cancer.

The V gene is TRBV4-1, the J gene TRBJ2-1; no definite D call. The CDR3 spans 16 residues. Trimming removed 3 bases at V and 0 bases at J, with 12 bases between. Germline values: CDR1 MGHRA, CDR2 YSYEKL. CDR3: CASSHPARSSYNEQFF. The CDR3 DNA follows: TGCGCCAGCAGCCATCCCGCCCGGAGCTCCTACAATGAGCAGTTCTTC.

This chain links TRBV30 with TRBJ2-5, with D tentatively TRBD1 or TRBD2 (5 bases each). The CDR3 is 12 residues long. Trimming left V 0 bases short and J 7 bases short, with 9 bases between. CDR1 is GTSNPN, CDR2 SVGIG, per germline (reference sequence). CDR3 sequence reads: CAWSVGDGTQYF. DNA for the CDR3: TGTGCCTGGAGTGTAGGGGACGGGACCCAGTACTTC.

This clone turned up a few times. This chain uses TRBV9 with TRBJ2-1; D may correspond to TRBD1 or TRBD2 (5 bases each). In germline, CDR1 is SGDLS, CDR2 YYNGEE. This CDR3 contains 15 residues. V lost 0 bases and J lost 4, with 11 bases in between. Here the CDR3 DNA reads TGTGCCAGCAGCGTAGGTTCGGGACCTTACAATGAGCAGTTCTTC. Translation: CASSVGSGPYNEQFF.

The chain uses TRBV20-1 and TRBJ2-1, with D possibly matching TRBD2 (5 bases). The CDR3 is made up of 11 amino acids. Germline V lookup: CDR1 DFQATT, CDR2 SNEGSKA (reference sequence). The V end lost 3 bases, the J end lost 9 bases, and 9 bases lay between the germline ends. CDR3 DNA: TGCAGTGCTAGTCCGGAGGTTGAGCAGTTCTTC. Protein: CSASPEVEQFF.

V is TRBV6-5 and J is TRBJ2-7; D remains ambiguous. The CDR3 contains 13 residues. Germline V lookup: CDR1 MNHEY, CDR2 SVGAGI. The germline V and J ends were trimmed by 3 bases and 9 bases, with 15 bases remaining between them. The CDR3 nucleotides are TGTGCCAGCAGTTATTTACTTTTGGGTGGGCAGTACTTC. It is translated as CASSYLLLGGQYF.

CDR3 protein: CASSITGGRGTEAFF. CDR3 in DNA: TGTGCCAGTAGTATCACAGGGGGCAGGGGCACTGAAGCTTTCTTT. The chain recombines TRBV19 with TRBJ1-1, with 9 bases lining up with TRBD1. Trimming took 3 bases from V and 4 from J; bases not matched to a gene: 6. The CDR3 is made up of 15 amino acids. CDR1 and CDR2 (germline): LNHDA, SQIVND (reference sequence). Full variable domain (outside the CDR3, taken from reference TRBV19 and TRBJ1-1): DGGITQSPKYLFRKEGQNVTLSCEQNLNHDAMYWYRQDPGQGLRLIYYSQIVNDFQKGDIAEGYSVSREKKESFPLTVTSAQKNPTAFYLCASSITGGRGTEAFFGQGTRLTVV.

The chain employs TRBV20-1 and TRBJ2-5; no definite D call. CDR1 is DFQATT, CDR2 SNEGSKA, per germline (reference sequence). The CDR3 has 10 amino acids. Trimming removed 3 bases from V and 5 bases from J, with 4 bases in between. Here the CDR3 DNA reads TGCAGTGCTAGGCACGAGACCCAGTACTTC. This gives the protein CSARHETQYF.

The chain carries TRBV10-3 and TRBJ2-7, with 7 bases aligning to TRBD1. The germline CDR1 and CDR2 sequences are ENHRY and SYGVKD. The CDR3 is 13 amino acids. V was pared by 6 bases and J by 4 bases, with 6 bases of the junction left unmatched. The CDR3 here is CAIRSGTVYEQYF. The DNA of the CDR3 is TGTGCCATCAGGAGTGGGACAGTTTACGAGCAGTACTTC.

This chain links TRBV28 with TRBJ1-4; no clear D gene. The CDR3 consists of 18 residues. Germline V gene sequence: CDR1 MDHEN, CDR2 SYDVKM. The germline V and J ends were trimmed by 6 bases and 0 bases, with 20 bases remaining between them. The CDR3 nucleotides read TGTGCCAGCAGAGCATCGGGCGGCACCTGGGCAACTAATGAAAAACTGTTTTTT. Translation gives CASRASGGTWATNEKLFF.

CDR3 protein: CAAGQGQRFGNQPQHF. CDR3 nucleotides: TGTGCAGCCGGACAGGGCCAGCGGTTTGGCAATCAGCCCCAGCATTTT. The J gene is TRBJ1-5, the V gene TRBV30; 8 positions agree with TRBD1. This CDR3 has 16 residues. CDR1 GTSNPN and CDR2 SVGIG come from the germline V gene (reference sequence).

The chain links TRBV7-2 to TRBJ2-7; 9 bases fit TRBD1. CDR3 length equals 14 residues. V trimming: 5 bases; J trimming: 5 bases; junction bases outside the gene matches: 7. Germline V gene data show CDR1 as SGHTA and CDR2 as FQGNSA. The CDR3, as DNA: TGTGCCAGCAGCCCTCGGACAGGGGAGAACGAGCAGTACTTC. It is translated as CASSPRTGENEQYF.

The J gene is TRBJ1-2, the V gene TRBV6-5; TRBD1 matches 8 bases. Germline V gene lookup returns CDR1 MNHEY and CDR2 SVGAGI. V lost 6 bases and J lost 6; bases outside the gene matches: 6. The CDR3 is 13 residues long. The DNA for the CDR3 is TGTGCCAGCAGCGACAGGGGTGGCGATGGCTACACCTTC. It yields the protein CASSDRGGDGYTF.

CDR3 amino acids: CASSTRDMGEQYF. The CDR3 DNA reads TGTGCCAGCAGTACTAGGGACATGGGCGAGCAGTACTTC. This chain joins TRBV27 and TRBJ2-7; weak D call: TRBD1 (6 bases). The length of the CDR3 is 13 residues. Trimming pared 5 bases from V and 6 bases from J, leaving 14 bases between. CDR1 and CDR2 from the germline V gene are MNHEY and SMNVEV (reference sequence).

This clone has only one observation. The chain carries TRBV19 and TRBJ1-5; no firm D call. V was shortened by 6 bases and J by 7 bases, with 13 bases between the two germline ends. Germline-derived CDR1 and CDR2 are LNHDA and SQIVND (reference sequence). The CDR3 has 13 amino acids. CDR3: CASSPSSGQPQHF. As DNA, the CDR3 is TGTGCCAGTAGCCCAAGCTCGGGGCAGCCCCAGCATTTT.

This clone was seen just once. The rearrangement links TRBV21-1 to TRBJ2-5; the table assigns TRBD1, which was not confirmed against the DNA. The J call may be wrong; the DNA end is better matched by TRBJ2-7. TRBV21-1 is a pseudogene locus. CDR3 length: 15 residues. The CDR3 protein is CASSKSQGESYEQYF. Written as DNA, the CDR3 is TGTGCCAGCAGCAAGTCACAGGGGGAGTCCTACGAGCAGTACTTC.

The gene calls are TRBV19 and TRBJ2-3; 11 nucleotides agree with TRBD1. There are 13 residues in the CDR3. V lost 10 bases and J lost 3; bases outside the gene matches: 3. The germline CDR1 and CDR2 sequences are LNHDA and SQIVND (reference sequence). The CDR3 spells CATGDRGTDTQYF. CDR3 nucleotides: TGTGCCACCGGGGACAGGGGGACAGATACGCAGTATTTT.

Within the sample, this clone is medium-sized. This chain links TRBV7-3 with TRBJ1-2; possibly TRBD1 for D (6 bases). The V gene's germline CDR1 is SGHTA and CDR2 FQGTGA. The CDR3 is 12 amino acids. Between the trimmed V and J ends, which lost 5 bases and 7 bases, there was a span of 11 bases. The CDR3 reads CASSGSTGGYTF. The CDR3 DNA follows: TGTGCCAGCAGCGGATCGACAGGTGGCTACACCTTC.

V usage is TRBV28 and J usage is TRBJ1-2; 9 bases agree with TRBD1. Germline loops: CDR1 MDHEN, CDR2 SYDVKM. J gave up 4 bases and V 6 bases, and 3 bases lay outside the gene matches. This CDR3 contains 13 residues. In DNA form, the CDR3 reads TGTGCCAGCAGCAGACAGGGGGGCTATGGCTACACCTTC. This codes for CASSRQGGYGYTF.

This clone came up once. The J gene is TRBJ1-4, the V gene TRBV5-1; D is possibly TRBD1 (5 bases). This CDR3 region has 15 residues. CDR1 SGHRS and CDR2 YFSETQ come from the germline V gene. V lost 0 bases, J lost 7 bases, and 13 bases lay in between. CDR3 in amino acids: CASSLAATDGEKLFF. DNA for the CDR3: TGCGCCAGCAGCTTGGCGGCGACAGATGGTGAAAAACTGTTTTTT.